This T cell receptor beta chain is drawn from a study of T cell responses to AZD1222 COVID-19 vaccine. On this clone itself: Its antigen remains unidentified. Other DNA sequences in the sample encode the same CDR3.

CDR1 is MNHEY, CDR2 SMNVEV, per germline (reference sequence). This CDR3 has 13 amino acids. Assay used: immunoSEQ multiplex PCR; TCRdb lists only in-frame clones, some missing. This sample contains over 140,000 clones. Points from the study as a whole: The study found vaccine-associated CD4 TCRs spanning spike, dominant at 160-218 and 743-854.

This receptor was obtained from an adult in good health. Sequencing was carried out using peripheral blood. This chain connects TRBV27 to TRBJ1-2; D not resolved. The CDR3 loop is CASSFRANYGYTF. DNA of the CDR3: TGTGCTTCCTCTTTCCGAGCTAACTATGGCTACACCTTC.